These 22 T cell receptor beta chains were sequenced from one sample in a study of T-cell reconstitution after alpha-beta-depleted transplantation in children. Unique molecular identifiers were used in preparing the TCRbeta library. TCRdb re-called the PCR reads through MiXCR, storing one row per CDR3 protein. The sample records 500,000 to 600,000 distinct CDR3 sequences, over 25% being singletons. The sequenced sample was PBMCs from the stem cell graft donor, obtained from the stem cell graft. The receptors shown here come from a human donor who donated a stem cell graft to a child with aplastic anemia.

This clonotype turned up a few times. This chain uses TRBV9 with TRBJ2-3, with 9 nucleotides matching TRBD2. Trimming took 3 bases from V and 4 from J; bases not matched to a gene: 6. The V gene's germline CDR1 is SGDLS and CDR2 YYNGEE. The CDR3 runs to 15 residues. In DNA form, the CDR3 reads TGTGCCAGCAGCGATAGCGGGAGAAGGTCAGATACGCAGTATTTT. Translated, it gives CASSDSGRRSDTQYF.

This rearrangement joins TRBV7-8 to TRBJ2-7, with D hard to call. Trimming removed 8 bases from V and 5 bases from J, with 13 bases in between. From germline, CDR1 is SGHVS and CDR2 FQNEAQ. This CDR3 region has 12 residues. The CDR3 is CASRPGSNEQYF. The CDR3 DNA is TGTGCCAGCCGCCCCGGTAGCAACGAGCAGTACTTC.

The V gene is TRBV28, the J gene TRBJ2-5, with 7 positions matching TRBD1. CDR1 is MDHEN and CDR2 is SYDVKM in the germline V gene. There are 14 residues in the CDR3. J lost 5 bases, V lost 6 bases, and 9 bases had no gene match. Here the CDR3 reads CASRPQGVRETQYF. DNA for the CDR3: TGTGCCAGCAGGCCCCAGGGGGTACGGGAGACCCAGTACTTC.

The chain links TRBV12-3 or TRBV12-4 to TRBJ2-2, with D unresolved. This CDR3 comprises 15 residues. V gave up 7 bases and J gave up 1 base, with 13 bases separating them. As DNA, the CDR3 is TGTGCCAGCACCCACCGGGCCCAGAACACCGGGGAGCTGTTTTTT. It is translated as CASTHRAQNTGELFF.

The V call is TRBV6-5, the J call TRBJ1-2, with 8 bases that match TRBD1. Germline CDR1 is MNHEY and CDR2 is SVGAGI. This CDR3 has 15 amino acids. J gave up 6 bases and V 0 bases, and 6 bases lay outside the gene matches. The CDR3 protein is CASSYSSQGANGYTF. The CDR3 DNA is TGTGCCAGCAGTTACTCATCGCAGGGGGCCAATGGCTACACCTTC.

The CDR3 DNA sequence: TGCGCCAGCAAAGCTAGCGGGGCGAACACCGGGGAGCTGTTTTTT. Translation gives CASKASGANTGELFF. The rearrangement joins TRBV4-3 to TRBJ2-2, with 9 bases fitting TRBD2. CDR3 size: 15 residues. From germline, CDR1 is LGHNA and CDR2 YSLEER. The J segment lost 0 bases and the V segment lost 7 bases, leaving 3 bases of the junction unmatched.

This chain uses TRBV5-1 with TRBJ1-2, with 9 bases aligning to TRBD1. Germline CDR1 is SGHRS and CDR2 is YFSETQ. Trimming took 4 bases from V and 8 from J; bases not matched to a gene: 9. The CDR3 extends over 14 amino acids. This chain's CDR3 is CASSTSWTGVGYTF. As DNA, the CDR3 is TGCGCCAGCAGCACTTCCTGGACAGGGGTCGGCTACACCTTC.

The CDR3 coding sequence is TGCAGTGCTGGGGGAGATAGCGGGAGGCGTTATACGCAGTATTTT. This translates into CSAGGDSGRRYTQYF. The chain recombines TRBV20-1 with TRBJ2-3, with 10 bases aligning to TRBD2. The CDR3 is made up of 15 amino acids. Germline CDR1 DFQATT, CDR2 SNEGSKA (reference sequence). J lost 7 bases, V lost 5 bases, and 12 bases had no gene match.

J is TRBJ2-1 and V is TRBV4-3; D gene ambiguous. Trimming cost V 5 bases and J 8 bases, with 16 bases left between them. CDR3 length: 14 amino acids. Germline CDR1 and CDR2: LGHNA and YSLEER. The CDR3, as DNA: TGCGCCAGCAGCACAAGGTCCCCTGCTGATGAGCAGTTCTTC. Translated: CASSTRSPADEQFF.

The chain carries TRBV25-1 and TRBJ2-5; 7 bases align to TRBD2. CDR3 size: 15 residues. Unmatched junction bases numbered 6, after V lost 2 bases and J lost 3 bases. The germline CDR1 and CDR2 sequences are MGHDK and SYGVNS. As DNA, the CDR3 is TGTGCCAGCAGTGAAGGCGCGGGAGCGAAAGAGACCCAGTACTTC. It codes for CASSEGAGAKETQYF.

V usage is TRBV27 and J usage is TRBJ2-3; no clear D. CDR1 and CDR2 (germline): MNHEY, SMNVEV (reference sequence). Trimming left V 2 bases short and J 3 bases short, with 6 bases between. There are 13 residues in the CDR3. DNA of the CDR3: TGTGCCAGCAGTTTAGTTTTGACAGATACGCAGTATTTT. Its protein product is CASSLVLTDTQYF.

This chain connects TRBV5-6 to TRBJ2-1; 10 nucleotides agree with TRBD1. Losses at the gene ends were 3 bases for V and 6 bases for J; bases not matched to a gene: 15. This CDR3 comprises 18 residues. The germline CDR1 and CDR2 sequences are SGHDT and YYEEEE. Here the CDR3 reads CASSSSAARDRGVNEQFF. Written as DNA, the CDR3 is TGTGCCAGCAGCTCCAGCGCCGCCCGGGACAGGGGAGTCAATGAGCAGTTCTTC.

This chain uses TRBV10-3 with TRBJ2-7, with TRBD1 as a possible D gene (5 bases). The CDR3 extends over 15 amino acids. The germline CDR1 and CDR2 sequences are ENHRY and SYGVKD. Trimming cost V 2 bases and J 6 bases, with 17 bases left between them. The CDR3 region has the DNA TGTGCCATCAGTGAGATGGGAAGGGGTCTGGGCGAGCAGTACTTC. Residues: CAISEMGRGLGEQYF.

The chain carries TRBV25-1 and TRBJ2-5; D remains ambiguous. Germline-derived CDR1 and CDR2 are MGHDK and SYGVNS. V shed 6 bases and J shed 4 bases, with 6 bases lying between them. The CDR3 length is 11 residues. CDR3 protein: CASRATETQYF. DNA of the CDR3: TGTGCCAGCAGGGCGACAGAGACCCAGTACTTC.

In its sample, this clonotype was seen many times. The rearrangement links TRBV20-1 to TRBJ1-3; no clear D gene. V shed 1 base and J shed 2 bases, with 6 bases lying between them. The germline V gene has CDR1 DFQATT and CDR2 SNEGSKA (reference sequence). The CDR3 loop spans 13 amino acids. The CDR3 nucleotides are TGCAGTGCTAGAGTGGTGGCTGGAAACACCATATATTTT. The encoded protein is CSARVVAGNTIYF.

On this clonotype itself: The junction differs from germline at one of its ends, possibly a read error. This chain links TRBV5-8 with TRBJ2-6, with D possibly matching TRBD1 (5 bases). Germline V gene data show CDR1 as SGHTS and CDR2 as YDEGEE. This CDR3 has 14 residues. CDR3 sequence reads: CASSWGSGPNVLTF. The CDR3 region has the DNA TGTGCCAGCAGCTGGGGCTCTGGGCCCAACGTCCTGACTTTC.

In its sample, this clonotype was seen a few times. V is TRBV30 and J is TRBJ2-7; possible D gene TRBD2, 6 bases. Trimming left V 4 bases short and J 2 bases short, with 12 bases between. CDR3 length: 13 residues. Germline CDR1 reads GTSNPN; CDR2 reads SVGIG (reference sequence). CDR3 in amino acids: CAWTGLATYEQYF. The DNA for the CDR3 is TGTGCCTGGACTGGTCTAGCGACCTACGAGCAGTACTTC.

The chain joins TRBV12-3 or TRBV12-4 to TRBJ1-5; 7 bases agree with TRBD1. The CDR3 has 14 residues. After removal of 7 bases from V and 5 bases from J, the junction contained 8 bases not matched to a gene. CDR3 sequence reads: CASIRDSEDQPQHF. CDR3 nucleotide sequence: TGTGCCAGCATCCGGGACAGCGAGGATCAGCCCCAGCATTTT.

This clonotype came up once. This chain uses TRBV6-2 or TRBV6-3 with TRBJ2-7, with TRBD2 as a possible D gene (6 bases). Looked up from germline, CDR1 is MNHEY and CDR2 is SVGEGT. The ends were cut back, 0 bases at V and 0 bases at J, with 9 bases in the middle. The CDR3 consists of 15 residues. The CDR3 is CASSYSRGISYEQYF. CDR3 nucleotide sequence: TGTGCCAGCAGTTACTCACGCGGGATCTCCTACGAGCAGTACTTC.

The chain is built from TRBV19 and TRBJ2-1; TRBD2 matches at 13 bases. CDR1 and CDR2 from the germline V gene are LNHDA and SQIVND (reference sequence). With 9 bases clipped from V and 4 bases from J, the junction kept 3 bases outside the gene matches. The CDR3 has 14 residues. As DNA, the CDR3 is TGTGCCAGCACTAGCGGGAGGGGGTACAATGAGCAGTTCTTC. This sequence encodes CASTSGRGYNEQFF.

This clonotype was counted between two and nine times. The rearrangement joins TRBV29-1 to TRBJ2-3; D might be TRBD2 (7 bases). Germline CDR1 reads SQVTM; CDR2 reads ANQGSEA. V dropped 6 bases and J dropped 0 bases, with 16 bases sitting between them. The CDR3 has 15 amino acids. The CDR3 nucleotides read TGCAGCGTCGGGGTAGGGGGAGGGAGCACAGATACGCAGTATTTT. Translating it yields CSVGVGGGSTDTQYF.

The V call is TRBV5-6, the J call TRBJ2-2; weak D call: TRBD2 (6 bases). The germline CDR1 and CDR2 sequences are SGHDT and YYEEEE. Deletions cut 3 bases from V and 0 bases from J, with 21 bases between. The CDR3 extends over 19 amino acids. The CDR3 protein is CASSSNSRGAGTNTGELFF. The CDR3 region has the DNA TGTGCCAGCAGCTCCAACTCCCGGGGAGCGGGTACGAACACCGGGGAGCTGTTTTTT.